This record looks at one T cell receptor beta chain sequence and its context. Its target antigen remains unknown. Per-base quality was not reported, and no clone a single base away is much larger than it. One collaborating source in Seattle enrolled patients while the patients were actively infected and followed the patients over time throughout the course of disease. Whole blood was collected in K2EDTA tubes by collaborating institutions according to the institutions' own protocols. Collaborator samples were shipped for TCRbeta analysis as frozen whole blood, isolated PBMCs, or DNA extracted from either sample type. The data are from a study of blood T cell repertoires in COVID-19 (dated by TCRdb to the early 2020s). With regard to the full study: Collaborator samples came from the United States, Italy and Spain and covered acute and convalescent phases of COVID-19. The material from the prospective study consisted of cDNA or gDNA derived from T cells, B-cell-depleted T cells, or PBMCs. The repertoires were released in a freely available public database meant as a resource for research on the immune response to SARS-CoV-2. Where available, HLA class I and class II types were obtained from metadata supplied by the sample provider rather than from assay-based typing. Samples were obtained from the ongoing ImmuneRACE study (first 160 participants) and from 1,254 subjects provided by 6 global collaborators. Sample metadata almost always included a de-identified subject ID, COVID-19 status, age in years and sex. Deeply sampled blood TCRbeta repertoires from subjects exposed to, actively infected with, or recovered from COVID-19 were included in the dataset. What the work shows at the level of the full study, not this receptor alone: Clinical and demographic metadata were provided uncurated, with the amount varying by source and participant.

V has 5 bases trimmed and J has 4 bases trimmed; junction bases matching no gene number 18. From a lookup of the germline V gene, CDR1 and CDR2 are MGHRA and YSYEKL. The CDR3 sequence holds 19 residues, the cysteine and phenylalanine included. CDR3 DNA only is kept here, 57 bases in frame from base 1. TCRbeta CDR3 regions were amplified from genomic DNA using the immunoSEQ Assay, a bias-controlled multiplex PCR. Per the source publication's procedure: The number of nucleated cells in each sample was estimated from the amplification of reference gene primers within the assay. To quantify the absolute abundance of each unique TCRbeta CDR3 rearrangement, sequence reads were collapsed and filtered. For each sample, productive Simpson clonality was calculated by taking the square root of Simpson's diversity index across productive rearrangements. TCRdb holds this immuneACCESS table with in-frame rearrangements only. Some clones are missing; in checked studies, unresolved V genes explain under half, and the rest has no known cause. From that table come the V and J calls and clone size; the DNA was used to work out D and trimming. The sample table records around 200,000 clones; over 70% of these occur just once. Jointly, the top ten make up over 6.5% of the sample.

The TCR sequence derives from a middle-aged woman with COVID-19, enrolled during active disease. What was sequenced was peripheral blood. This receptor chain uses TRBV4-1 and TRBJ1-3; the central 9 bases match TRBD1. At the DNA level, the sequence is TGCGCCAGCAGCTCTCCAATGGGCCTACAGGGGGCGGGGGGAAACACCATATATTTT. Its coded protein is CASSSPMGLQGAGGNTIYF.